This TCR beta chain derives from a study of T cell repertoires in cytomegalovirus infection. Study-wide background: Carrying CMV and the relevant HLA type showed in public TCR beta signatures. Points from the study as a whole: Identification of carriers of CMV plus the relevant HLA was performed using cumulative public TCR beta family frequency. HLA-C-restricted CMV clonotypes gave the most frequent clonotype in two of eight donors.

TCRdb reprocessed the reads with MiXCR, giving one entry per CDR3 protein. In the table there are about 700,000 distinct CDR3 sequences, around a third of which are singletons. In regard to this clonotype: Its antigen is as yet unknown.

The origin of this receptor is a human donor in good health (CMV status not recorded). Some clones in this sample may be carry-over from other donors' samples. Sequences were derived from cultured PBMCs, sampled from culture after CMV antigen stimulation.

CDR3 amino acids: CASSPWTGGSQETQYF. In nucleotides, the CDR3 is TGTGCCAGTAGTCCATGGACAGGGGGCAGCCAAGAGACCCAGTACTTC. The chain links TRBV19 to TRBJ2-5, with 11 bases fitting TRBD1. The CDR3 covers 16 residues. The V gene end was trimmed by 5 bases and the J gene end by 1 base; junction bases not matched to a gene: 6. CDR1 and CDR2 from the germline V gene are LNHDA and SQIVND (reference sequence).